The next 16 T cell receptor beta chains were all read from a single sample in a study of blood T cell repertoires in COVID-19. Here immunoSEQ multiplex PCR was the method, and the copy in TCRdb shows in-frame clones only, minus some. The table has about 170,000 clones, about 86% seen once. The specimen sequenced was peripheral blood. Source of these receptors: a woman in her 70s who had recovered from COVID-19.

This chain joins TRBV4-2 and TRBJ2-4; 8 nucleotides match TRBD2. There are 19 residues in the CDR3. Looked up from germline, CDR1 is LGHNA and CDR2 is YNFKEQ. Trimming at V came to 4 bases and at J to 4 bases, leaving 18 bases not matched to a gene. The CDR3 DNA is TGTGCCAGCAGCCCCGCCGGGGGGGGAGGCGGGGGTGGGAAAAACATTCAGTACTTC. It is translated as CASSPAGGGGGGGKNIQYF.

The chain is built from TRBV3-1 (or the pseudogene TRBV3-2) and TRBJ2-5, with a possible D match to TRBD2 (7 bases). Germline lookup yields CDR1 LGHDT and CDR2 YNNKEL (reference sequence). V was pared by 0 bases and J by 5 bases, with 13 bases between. The CDR3 is 15 amino acids. The CDR3 region is CASSQEREGGETQYF. In nucleotides, the CDR3 is TGTGCCAGCAGCCAAGAGAGGGAGGGGGGGGAGACCCAGTACTTC.

The V gene is TRBV7-8, the J gene TRBJ2-7; D may be TRBD1 (5 bases). This CDR3 has 11 residues. V lost 0 bases and J 8 bases, leaving 5 bases between the germline ends. Germline CDR1 is SGHVS and CDR2 is FQNEAQ. In nucleotides, the CDR3 is TGTGCCAGCAGCTTAGCGGGGCAGCAGTACTTC. It is translated as CASSLAGQQYF. Supplemented by reference TRBV7-8 and TRBJ2-7, the full variable domain reads GAGVSQSPRYKVAKRGQDVALRCDPISGHVSLFWYQQALGQGPEFLTYFQNEAQLDKSGLPSDRFFAERPEGSVSTLKIQRTQQEDSAVYLCASSLAGQQYFGPGTRLTVT.

V and J are TRBV11-2 and TRBJ2-7; 10 nucleotides agree with TRBD2. Looked up from germline, CDR1 is SGHAT and CDR2 is FQNNGV. This CDR3 is built from 15 residues. With 1 base clipped from V and 3 bases from J, the junction kept 3 bases outside the gene matches. CDR3 sequence (DNA): TGTGCCAGCAGCTTAGCGGCTAGCGGGGGCTACGAGCAGTACTTC. Residues: CASSLAASGGYEQYF. The full variable domain, rest sourced from reference TRBV11-2 and TRBJ2-7, is EAGVAQSPRYKIIEKRQSVAFWCNPISGHATLYWYQQILGQGPKLLIQFQNNGVVDDSQLPKDRFSAERLKGVDSTLKIQPAKLEDSAVYLCASSLAASGGYEQYFGPGTRLTVT.

The V call is TRBV14, the J call TRBJ2-5, with TRBD2 matching over 11 bases. The V gene end was trimmed by 1 base and the J gene end by 4 bases; junction bases not matched to a gene: 2. Germline V gives CDR1 SGHDN, CDR2 FVKESK. The CDR3 is made up of 15 amino acids. DNA of the CDR3: TGTGCCAGCAGCCAAGGGCTAGCGGGAGGAGAGACCCAGTACTTC. Translation: CASSQGLAGGETQYF.

V usage is TRBV2 and J usage is TRBJ2-1; D unclear. Trimming cost V 4 bases and J 10 bases, with 11 bases left between them. Germline V CDR1 and CDR2: SNHLY, FYNNEI. The CDR3 has 12 residues. As DNA, the CDR3 is TGTGCCAGCAGTGGCGACTCCCCGGAGCAGTTCTTC. As protein: CASSGDSPEQFF.

The V call is TRBV6-4, the J call TRBJ2-2; a possible D gene is TRBD2 (6 bases). The CDR3 sequence is 13 residues long. V lost 6 bases to trimming and J lost 6 bases, with 11 bases between them. From germline, CDR1 is MRHNA and CDR2 SNTAGT. This chain's CDR3 is CASSERRAGELFF. Here the CDR3 DNA reads TGTGCCAGCAGCGAAAGGAGGGCCGGGGAGCTGTTTTTT.

This clone was seen just once. The chain is built from TRBV5-8 and TRBJ2-1; 7 positions match TRBD1. Germline V gene sequence: CDR1 SGHTS, CDR2 YDEGEE. With V trimmed by 10 bases and J by 0 bases, 4 bases remained unmatched. CDR3 length: 13 amino acids. The CDR3 protein is CAGRDSSYNEQFF. The CDR3 DNA is TGTGCCGGACGGGACAGCTCCTACAATGAGCAGTTCTTC.

The V gene is TRBV28, the J gene TRBJ1-1; 10 positions agree with TRBD1. This CDR3 spans 16 amino acids. Germline-derived CDR1 and CDR2 are MDHEN and SYDVKM. Losses at the gene ends were 1 base for V and 4 bases for J; bases not matched to a gene: 6. In DNA form, the CDR3 reads TGTGCCAGCAGTTTATACCCGACAGGGGGCACCACTGAAGCTTTCTTT. Its protein is CASSLYPTGGTTEAFF.

V is TRBV27 and J is TRBJ2-1; 8 bases map to TRBD2. The CDR3 loop spans 15 amino acids. The germline CDR1 and CDR2 sequences are MNHEY and SMNVEV (reference sequence). V dropped 7 bases and J dropped 6; count of bases not matched to a gene: 11. The CDR3 is CASTIRGGRGNEQFF. The CDR3 DNA follows: TGTGCCAGCACCATACGGGGGGGCCGCGGCAATGAGCAGTTCTTC.

Comments on this clone: In the same sample, other DNA sequences code for this CDR3. The rearrangement links TRBV11-2 to TRBJ2-5; D may be TRBD2 (5 bases). The CDR3 covers 12 residues. CDR1 is SGHAT and CDR2 is FQNNGV in the germline V gene. V was shortened by 1 base and J by 5 bases, with 5 bases between the two germline ends. Here the CDR3 DNA reads TGTGCCAGCAGCTTAGGGAGGGAGACCCAGTACTTC. Its translation is CASSLGRETQYF.

The genes are TRBV6-5 and TRBJ2-7; D might be TRBD1 (6 bases). The ends were cut back, 2 bases at V and 3 bases at J, with 11 bases in the middle. This CDR3 has 14 residues. Germline V gene sequence: CDR1 MNHEY, CDR2 SVGAGI. The DNA of the CDR3 is TGTGCCAGCAGTTACGGGGGCAGGGGCTACGAGCAGTACTTC. This sequence encodes CASSYGGRGYEQYF.

The chain uses TRBV10-3 and TRBJ1-2; 9 nucleotides line up with TRBD1. With 5 bases clipped from V and 7 bases from J, the junction kept 17 bases outside the gene matches. This CDR3 is 17 amino acids long. Per the germline V gene, CDR1 is ENHRY and CDR2 is SYGVKD. The CDR3 bases are TGTGCCATCAGTACACCGGGACAGGGACTCTCGGGGGGTGGCTACACCTTC. It is translated as CAISTPGQGLSGGGYTF.

The chain couples TRBV7-9 to TRBJ1-2; 8 bases are shared with TRBD1. This CDR3 region has 14 residues. The V and J ends lost 7 bases and 3 bases, in that order; junction bases with no gene match: 7. Looked up from germline, CDR1 is SEHNR and CDR2 is FQNEAQ (reference sequence). The CDR3 loop reads CASTRTGWDYGYTF. The CDR3 coding sequence is TGTGCCAGCACCCGGACAGGGTGGGACTATGGCTACACCTTC. The full variable domain, completed using reference TRBV7-9 and TRBJ1-2, is DTGVSQNPRHKITKRGQNVTFRCDPISEHNRLYWYRQTLGQGPEFLTYFQNEAQLEKSRLLSDRFSAERPKGSFSTLEIQRTEQGDSAMYLCASTRTGWDYGYTFGSGTRLTVV.

The chain uses TRBV27 and TRBJ2-3; TRBD2 is a possible D gene (6 bases). Trimming removed 6 bases from V and 0 bases from J, with 13 bases in between. CDR1 is MNHEY and CDR2 is SMNVEV in the germline V gene (reference sequence). This CDR3 has 15 amino acids. CDR3 loop: CASRPGGSSTDTQYF. The CDR3 DNA reads TGTGCCAGCAGGCCCGGGGGATCTAGCACAGATACGCAGTATTTT.

This clone was seen more than once but under ten times. This CDR3 reads CASSLGPAGRGGDTQYF. CDR3 nucleotide sequence: TGCGCCAGCAGCTTGGGCCCCGCCGGGAGGGGAGGAGATACGCAGTATTTT. The chain recombines TRBV5-1 with TRBJ2-3, with 8 bases identical to TRBD2. V was clipped by 0 bases and J by 5 bases; unmatched bases: 11. Germline V gives CDR1 SGHRS, CDR2 YFSETQ. The CDR3 has 17 residues.